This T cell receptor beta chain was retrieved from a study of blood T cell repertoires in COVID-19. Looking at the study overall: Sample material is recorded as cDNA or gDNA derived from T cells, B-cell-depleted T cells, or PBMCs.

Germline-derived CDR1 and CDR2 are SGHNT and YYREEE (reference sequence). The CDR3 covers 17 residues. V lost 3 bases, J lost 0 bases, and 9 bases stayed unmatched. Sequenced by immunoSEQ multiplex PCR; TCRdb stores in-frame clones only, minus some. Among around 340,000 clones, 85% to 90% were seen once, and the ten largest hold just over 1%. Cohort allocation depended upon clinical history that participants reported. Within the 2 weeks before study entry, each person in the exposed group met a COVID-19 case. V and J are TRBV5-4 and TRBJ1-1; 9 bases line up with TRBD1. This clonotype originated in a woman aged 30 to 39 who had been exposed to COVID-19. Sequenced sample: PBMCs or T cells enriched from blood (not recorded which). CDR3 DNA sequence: TGTGCCAGCAGCTGGGACAGGGACTTGACTATGAACACTGAAGCTTTCTTT. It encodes CASSWDRDLTMNTEAFF.